This T cell receptor beta chain appears in the sequencing data of a study of low-dose radiotherapy and immunotherapy resistance in tumors. The table lists this clonotype with many counts. Time point: before trial treatment. Germline V gene sequence: CDR1 SQVTM, CDR2 ANQGSEA. The V end was cut by 1 base, the J end by 7 bases, with 16 bases between. There are 14 residues in the CDR3. First-strand cDNA relied on TRAV- and TRBV-specific primers spanning alpha and beta chains. Amplification of TCRs used a constant-region primer and V-primer adapter for 20 PCR cycles. A single record per CDR3 protein comes from TCRdb applying MiXCR to the reads. This table has 85,000 to 100,000 distinct CDR3 sequences, roughly 9% appearing once.

V and J are TRBV29-1 and TRBJ2-5; weak D call: TRBD2 (5 bases). This specimen was PBMCs, taken before treatment. The clonotype originates from a male donor with prostate cancer. As DNA, the CDR3 is TGCAGCGTTGAAGCCTTTTCGCGCGCGGGGACCCAGTACTTC. Its protein is CSVEAFSRAGTQYF.